A single T cell receptor (beta chain) is shown here with its context. This sample was included in a study of blood T cell repertoires in COVID-19. The overall study: Donors in the United States, Italy and Spain gave samples during acute or convalescent COVID-19. The cDNA or gDNA used as material had been derived from T cells, B-cell-depleted T cells, or PBMCs.

The V gene end was trimmed by 1 base and the J gene end by 5 bases; junction bases not matched to a gene: 9. From germline, CDR1 is MNHEY and CDR2 SVGEGT. The CDR3 runs to 17 residues. Authors' processing steps: Amplifying reference gene primers gave estimates of nucleated cell counts. Profiling relied on immunoSEQ multiplex PCR, and the TCRdb table lists in-frame clones only, not all of them. V and J calls and clone size are as listed in that table; D and trimming were resolved from the DNA. The sample comprises 100,000 to 150,000 clones, 74% of which are singletons, and 6% rests with the top ten. Seattle patients were enrolled during active infection and followed longitudinally.

Sequences were obtained from peripheral blood. The chain has TRBV6-2 or TRBV6-3 and TRBJ2-2; 8 positions match TRBD1. This receptor was identified in an elderly man with COVID-19, enrolled during active disease. CDR3 in DNA: TGTGCCAGCAGTTACTATCTCCCGGGACAGGCAACCGGGGAGCTGTTTTTT. Translating gives CASSYYLPGQATGELFF.